This is a list of T cell receptor beta chains from one sample in a study of T cell responses to AZD1222 COVID-19 vaccine. The table came from immunoSEQ multiplex PCR; TCRdb's copy has only in-frame clones and leaves some out. This repertoire shows approximately 220,000 clones, just over 90% found once; its top ten account for approximately 1%. Specimen: peripheral blood, collected on day 0 of MenACWY control vaccination. These receptors came from an adult in good health. CDR3s include the opening cysteine and the closing phenylalanine or tryptophan. Fields, in order: J gene, V gene, CDR3 protein.

>TRBJ2-3|TRBV19
CASSSEQGRFADTQYF
>TRBJ2-4|TRBV19
CASSVTGTGSNIQYF
>TRBJ2-5|TRBV5-1
CASSLVGGEETQYF
>TRBJ2-1|TRBV4-2
CASSHQPGLAGTSYNEQFF
>TRBJ2-3|TRBV25-1
CASSEGAVSTDTQYF
>TRBJ1-6|TRBV7-9
CASSMDRGPLHF
>TRBJ2-4|TRBV28
CASSPRGTGLGKNIQYF
>TRBJ2-7|TRBV15
CATSRDQPGSSYEQYF
>TRBJ1-6|TRBV2
CASRGTTGTGDNSPLHF
>TRBJ1-4|TRBV6-5
CASSYGSGTEKLFF
>TRBJ2-3|TRBV2
CASSSQGTNTQYF
>TRBJ2-2|TRBV7-3
CASSLSPGVQELFF
>TRBJ1-2|TRBV6-5
CASSPIDLTGYGYTF
>TRBJ1-4|TRBV10-2
CASSDRTGPNEKLFF
>TRBJ1-1|TRBV5-3
CARRQGQGTEAFF
>TRBJ2-3|TRBV30
CAWSVRRSGGAVWADTQYF
>TRBJ1-2|TRBV3-1/TRBV3-2
CASSQLGSYGYTF
>TRBJ2-2|TRBV10-3
CAISAGRNTGELFF
>TRBJ2-4|TRBV3-1/TRBV3-2
CASSQGGGPNIQYF
>TRBJ2-1|TRBV11-2
CASSLTGRPLQFF
>TRBJ1-1|TRBV6-6
CASSYANTEAFF
>TRBJ1-1|TRBV5-5
CASSLGLIGQGSTEAFF
>TRBJ1-4|TRBV6-5
CASSSLGGLSEKLFF
>TRBJ1-1|TRBV6-1
CASSETGGNTEAFF
>TRBJ2-7|TRBV29-1
CSVVGRTYEQYF
>TRBJ1-5|TRBV6-1
CASSEGTVSNQPQHF
>TRBJ1-5|TRBV19
CASSIATLSNQPQHF
>TRBJ1-5|TRBV18
CASSPPGNQPQHF
>TRBJ1-5|TRBV5-8
CASSRTGLGGNQPQHF
>TRBJ1-6|TRBV27
CASSLLTGPNSPLHF